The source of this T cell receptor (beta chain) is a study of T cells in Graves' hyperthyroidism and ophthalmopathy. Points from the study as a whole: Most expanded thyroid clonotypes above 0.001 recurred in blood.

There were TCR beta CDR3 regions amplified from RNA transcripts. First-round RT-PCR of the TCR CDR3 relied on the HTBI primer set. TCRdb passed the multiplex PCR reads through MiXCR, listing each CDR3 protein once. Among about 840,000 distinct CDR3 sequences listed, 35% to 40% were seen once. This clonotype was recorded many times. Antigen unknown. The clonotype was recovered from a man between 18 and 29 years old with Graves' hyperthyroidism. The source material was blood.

As DNA, the CDR3 is TGCAGCGGCCGGACAGCAGTTGAAGCTTTCTTT. Translated, it gives CSGRTAVEAFF. The chain carries TRBV29-1 and TRBJ1-1; perhaps TRBD1 as D (6 bases). Trimming left V 7 bases short and J 7 bases short, with 13 bases between. Germline loops: CDR1 SQVTM, CDR2 ANQGSEA. There are 11 residues in the CDR3.